The present T cell receptor (beta chain) was sequenced within a study of shared clonotypes between healthy human individuals. This clone was counted between two and nine times. Its antigen remains unknown. The CDR3 loop spans 16 amino acids. Trimming shortened V by 5 bases and J by 0 bases, and 11 bases separated the two germline ends. From germline, CDR1 is MNHEY and CDR2 SMNVEV (reference sequence). At deep level, the assay was performed. Produced via immunoSEQ multiplex PCR; TCRdb's table is partial and in-frame only. In the table there are some 790,000 clones, around 70% of which are singletons. Notes on the study in general: Generally, naive subsets (rather than memory subsets) showed larger estimated richness.

Splitting the CD4+ cells yielded a CD45RA+ naive subset and a CD45RA-negative memory subset. The source is a woman aged 30 to 39 in good health. The V gene is TRBV27, the J gene TRBJ2-6, with D perhaps TRBD1 (6 bases). The source material was memory CD4+ T cells sorted from blood. As to subset: CD45RA-negative fraction. In nucleotides, the CDR3 is TGTGCCAGCAGTGTGAGACAGGTCTCTGGGGCCAACGTCCTGACTTTC. This codes for CASSVRQVSGANVLTF.